A selection of T cell receptor beta chains follows, all from one sample in a study of CD8 T cells in Susac syndrome. TCRdb redid the calling of the immunoSEQ multiplex PCR reads with MiXCR, one entry per CDR3 protein. The table has roughly 200,000 distinct CDR3 sequences, 90% to 95% seen once; the top ten hold less than 0.11%. Sequencing used CD4+ T cells from PBMCs. The receptor set was obtained from a human donor in good health. Both conserved end residues are trimmed from each CDR3. D genes are given only for firm matches.

CDR3 length | D gene | V gene | CDR3 protein
15 | TRBD2 | TRBV4-1 | ASSDGTSGGASNEQF
12 | . | TRBV7-9 | ASSLSLAGETQY
9 | . | TRBV29-1 | SFRMNTEAF
14 | TRBD2 | TRBV6-5 | ASSYPSGGGTGELF
10 | . | TRBV29-1 | SVGLSEETQY
13 | TRBD2 | TRBV11-2 | ASAQALAGGGEQF
13 | TRBD1 | TRBV29-1 | SANRAGQGSSEQF
11 | . | TRBV7-3 | ASSLNARTEAF
12 | TRBD1 | TRBV27 | ASSSGQGAEEQY
15 | . | TRBV5-4 | ASSPREGSSYNSPLH
9 | . | TRBV12-3/TRBV12-4 | ASSPPGKQF
11 | . | TRBV10-3 | AISWTDQETQY
8 | . | TRBV2 | ASSDTEAF
10 | . | TRBV29-1 | SSGTPGNEQF
12 | . | TRBV11-2 | ASSLGVSAGEQF
12 | TRBD1 | TRBV4-1 | ASSQGPTGLGYT
12 | TRBD2 | TRBV30 | ASRLAGGTDTQY
12 | . | TRBV20-1 | SASRLEPDNEQF
11 | . | TRBV29-1 | SVEGASWDTQY
12 | TRBD1 | TRBV14 | ASSLDRGRSEQF
10 | . | TRBV29-1 | SVVVTAGELF
13 | TRBD2 | TRBV27 | ASGSHGGVYNEQF
12 | . | TRBV3-1 | ASSQGASNYGYT
11 | . | TRBV20-1 | SARWLPMTEAF
12 | . | TRBV29-1 | SVEEGGAGQPQH
12 | TRBD1 | TRBV29-1 | SVFDRGRNEKLF
12 | . | TRBV10-3 | AISDTGKNTEAF